One sample yielded the 26 T cell receptor beta chains listed below, sequenced in a study of T cell changes during pregnancy in multiple sclerosis. Some clones are missing from TCRdb's copy, which holds only in-frame ones; the method was immunoSEQ multiplex PCR. Here the sample spans fewer than 25,000 clones, about 89% being singletons. The sequencing here drew on CD8+ T cells from peripheral blood mononuclear cells, taken in the first trimester of pregnancy. These receptors were collected from a female donor with multiple sclerosis, enrolled in a pregnancy study.

The rearrangement links TRBV7-9 to TRBJ2-5; TRBD2 aligns across 7 bases. The V gene's germline CDR1 is SEHNR and CDR2 FQNEAQ (reference sequence). Trimming at V came to 7 bases and at J to 4 bases, leaving 9 bases not matched to a gene. CDR3 length: 14 amino acids. The CDR3 sequence is CASTSPLAGETQYF. CDR3 in DNA: TGTGCCAGCACCTCTCCTTTAGCGGGAGAGACCCAGTACTTC. Based on the CDR3 plus reference TRBV7-9 and TRBJ2-5, the full variable domain is DTGVSQNPRHKITKRGQNVTFRCDPISEHNRLYWYRQTLGQGPEFLTYFQNEAQLEKSRLLSDRFSAERPKGSFSTLEIQRTEQGDSAMYLCASTSPLAGETQYFGPGTRLLVL.

The chain links TRBV9 to TRBJ2-1, with 12 bases fitting TRBD2. The germline gives CDR1 SGDLS, CDR2 YYNGEE. The CDR3 length is 15 residues. V lost 0 bases to trimming and J lost 7 bases; unmatched junction nucleotides: 2. CDR3 loop: CASSVELAGGNEQFF. CDR3 in DNA: TGTGCCAGCAGCGTAGAACTAGCGGGAGGAAATGAGCAGTTCTTC.

The rearrangement links TRBV7-9 to TRBJ2-5; tentatively, D is TRBD2 (6 bases). The CDR3 runs to 17 residues. Germline lookup yields CDR1 SEHNR and CDR2 FQNEAQ (reference sequence). Trimming cost V 5 bases and J 5 bases, with 24 bases left between them. The CDR3 DNA reads as TGTGCCAGCAGCGAAATACTAGCCGCCCCGTCTGGGGAGACCCAGTACTTC. Protein: CASSEILAAPSGETQYF.

The rearrangement joins TRBV2 to TRBJ2-7; D might be TRBD2 (6 bases). This CDR3 has 13 amino acids. Trimming pared 5 bases from V and 4 bases from J, leaving 12 bases between. Germline V gene sequence: CDR1 SNHLY, CDR2 FYNNEI. CDR3 nucleotide sequence: TGTGCCAGCAGTCCGACTAGAAATTACGAGCAGTACTTC. This sequence encodes CASSPTRNYEQYF.

The chain recombines TRBV7-2 with TRBJ2-3, with 8 bases aligning to TRBD2. This CDR3 is 17 amino acids long. J lost 0 bases, V lost 3 bases, and 8 bases had no gene match. Germline V lookup: CDR1 SGHTA, CDR2 FQGNSA. CDR3 amino acids: CASSFHYSGTSTDTQYF. The CDR3, as DNA: TGTGCCAGCAGCTTCCATTATAGCGGGACCAGCACAGATACGCAGTATTTT.

This chain joins TRBV6-4 and TRBJ2-1, with 8 bases lining up with TRBD1. The CDR3 totals 14 residues. In germline, CDR1 is MRHNA, CDR2 SNTAGT. With 2 bases clipped from V and 6 bases from J, the junction kept 3 bases outside the gene matches. The CDR3 is CASSDGQGPNEQFF. The DNA for the CDR3 is TGTGCCAGCAGTGACGGACAGGGACCCAATGAGCAGTTCTTC.

The chain recombines TRBV13 with TRBJ2-7, with D tentatively TRBD2 (5 bases). CDR3 length: 13 residues. The germline V gene has CDR1 PRHDT and CDR2 FYEKMQ (reference sequence). The ends were cut back, 6 bases at V and 3 bases at J, with 12 bases in the middle. The CDR3 DNA reads TGTGCCAGCAGGGCTTCGGAGGTCTACGAGCAGTACTTC. The encoded protein is CASRASEVYEQYF.

This clone has more than one count but fewer than ten. The chain links TRBV6-1 to TRBJ2-7, with 9 nucleotides matching TRBD1. Looked up from germline, CDR1 is MNHNS and CDR2 is SASEGT. CDR3 length: 15 residues. The V and J ends lost 1 base and 6 bases, in that order; junction bases with no gene match: 7. CDR3 sequence (DNA): TGTGCCAGCAGTGAAGTTGGGACAGGGCCCATCGAGCAGTACTTC. Its translation: CASSEVGTGPIEQYF.

The CDR3 is CASSLDGTATEAFF. The CDR3 region has the DNA TGTGCCAGCAGCTTGGATGGGACAGCCACTGAAGCTTTCTTT. This chain links TRBV5-4 with TRBJ1-1; 7 positions agree with TRBD1. This CDR3 region has 14 residues. The junction had 3 bases not matched to a gene; V was cut back by 0 bases and J by 4 bases. Germline CDR1 and CDR2: SGHNT and YYREEE (reference sequence).

The CDR3: CASTPGDQSYNEQFF. The CDR3 coding sequence is TGCGCCAGCACCCCGGGAGACCAATCCTACAATGAGCAGTTCTTC. This chain links TRBV4-1 with TRBJ2-1, with a possible D match to TRBD2 (6 bases). This CDR3 is 15 amino acids long. Germline V gene lookup returns CDR1 MGHRA and CDR2 YSYEKL. Trimming shortened V by 7 bases and J by 1 base, and 14 bases separated the two germline ends.

The J gene is TRBJ2-7, the V gene TRBV5-1; TRBD1 matches 10 bases. CDR1 SGHRS and CDR2 YFSETQ come from the germline V gene. V shed 6 bases, J shed 5 bases, and the junction held 8 bases outside the gene matches. This CDR3 has 14 amino acids. The CDR3 region has the DNA TGCGCCAGCAACCCGGGACAGGGGAGTAACGAGCAGTACTTC. Protein: CASNPGQGSNEQYF.

This clone was found once. The rearrangement joins TRBV28 to TRBJ2-7, with TRBD2 as a possible D gene (6 bases). V gave up 4 bases and J gave up 4 bases, with 20 bases separating them. Germline loops: CDR1 MDHEN, CDR2 SYDVKM. CDR3 size: 16 residues. The CDR3 coding sequence is TGTGCCAGCAGTTGGAACTCGTGGGGGAGGAAATACGAGCAGTACTTC. This translates into CASSWNSWGRKYEQYF. Complete variable domain (other parts from reference TRBV28 and TRBJ2-7): DVKVTQSSRYLVKRTGEKVFLECVQDMDHENMFWYRQDPGLGLRLIYFSYDVKMKEKGDIPEGYSVSREKKERFSLILESASTNQTSMYLCASSWNSWGRKYEQYFGPGTRLTVT.

V usage is TRBV10-3 and J usage is TRBJ2-1; possible D gene TRBD1, 5 bases. This CDR3 contains 14 residues. Per the germline V gene, CDR1 is ENHRY and CDR2 is SYGVKD. The ends were cut back, 3 bases at V and 4 bases at J, with 10 bases in the middle. For the CDR3, the DNA is TGTGCCATCAGTGACAGGGATAGATACAATGAGCAGTTCTTC. This translates into CAISDRDRYNEQFF.

V is TRBV19 and J is TRBJ2-7; 8 nucleotides align to TRBD2. The CDR3 has 20 amino acids. V trimming: 3 bases; J trimming: 2 bases; junction bases outside the gene matches: 21. Germline values: CDR1 LNHDA, CDR2 SQIVND (reference sequence). The CDR3 nucleotides are TGTGCCAGTAGTATGTTGTCGTTGAGCGGGAGCATAACCCCCCCCTACGAGCAGTACTTC. This encodes CASSMLSLSGSITPPYEQYF.

The chain combines TRBV27 with TRBJ1-5, with 7 bases lining up with TRBD1. Trimming cost V 2 bases and J 4 bases; bases outside gene matches: 5. Germline CDR1 MNHEY, CDR2 SMNVEV (reference sequence). The CDR3 extends over 15 amino acids. This CDR3 reads CASSLGQAPNQPQHF. The CDR3 bases are TGTGCCAGCAGTTTAGGACAGGCACCAAATCAGCCCCAGCATTTT.

The genes are TRBV15 and TRBJ2-7; the D gene is possibly TRBD1 (5 bases). This CDR3 is 16 amino acids long. The ends were cut back, 0 bases at V and 0 bases at J, with 12 bases in the middle. Germline assignment: CDR1 LNHNV and CDR2 YYDKDF (reference sequence). The CDR3: CATSRDLGPSSYEQYF. The CDR3 nucleotides are TGTGCCACCAGCAGAGATCTGGGGCCCAGCTCCTACGAGCAGTACTTC.

This clone was seen more than once but under ten times. This chain joins TRBV29-1 and TRBJ1-1; D remains unclear. Trimming removed 4 bases at V and 5 bases at J, with 14 bases between. The CDR3 consists of 13 residues. Germline CDR1 reads SQVTM; CDR2 reads ANQGSEA. The DNA for the CDR3 is TGCAGCGTTGTTGTTGGCAGTTGGACTGAAGCTTTCTTT. Its protein is CSVVVGSWTEAFF.

This clone was observed once. V is TRBV13 and J is TRBJ1-3; D unresolved. V shed 5 bases and J shed 8 bases, with 10 bases lying between them. The length of the CDR3 is 12 residues. The germline gives CDR1 PRHDT, CDR2 FYEKMQ (reference sequence). Here the CDR3 reads CASSPGSDTIYF. The CDR3 DNA follows: TGTGCCAGCAGCCCCGGTTCTGACACCATATATTTT. The variable domain in full, completed from reference TRBV13 and TRBJ1-3, reads AAGVIQSPRHLIKEKRETATLKCYPIPRHDTVYWYQQGPGQDPQFLISFYEKMQSDKGSIPDRFSAQQFSDYHSELNMSSLELGDSALYFCASSPGSDTIYFGEGSWLTVV.

This chain joins TRBV13 and TRBJ1-2, with 7 bases aligning to TRBD1. The CDR3 runs to 13 residues. The ends lost 3 bases at V and 4 bases at J; junction bases unmatched: 2. CDR1 is PRHDT, CDR2 FYEKMQ, per germline (reference sequence). In DNA, the CDR3 is TGTGCCAGCAGCTTCGGACAGGCCTATGGCTACACCTTC. This encodes CASSFGQAYGYTF.

The V and J genes are TRBV7-6 and TRBJ1-1, with D hard to call. The CDR3 contains 11 residues. Germline CDR1 SGHVS, CDR2 FNYEAQ. V shed 6 bases and J shed 7 bases, with 9 bases lying between them. This CDR3 is CASSPVSEAFF. CDR3 nucleotide sequence: TGTGCCAGCAGTCCGGTGAGTGAAGCTTTCTTT.

This chain joins TRBV10-3 and TRBJ2-7, with 7 bases aligning to TRBD1. This CDR3 is built from 14 residues. V lost 6 bases and J lost 2; bases outside the gene matches: 7. Germline V gene data show CDR1 as ENHRY and CDR2 as SYGVKD. The CDR3 region has the DNA TGTGCCATCAGCACAGGGGCCCTTACCTACGAGCAGTACTTC. This gives the protein CAISTGALTYEQYF.

V gene TRBV25-1 combines with J gene TRBJ1-5; 10 bases are shared with TRBD1. The CDR3 has 16 amino acids. CDR1 and CDR2 (germline): MGHDK, SYGVNS. The V gene end was trimmed by 7 bases and the J gene end by 4 bases; junction bases not matched to a gene: 10. CDR3 region: CASNKSGTGANQPQHF. The CDR3 DNA reads as TGTGCCAGCAACAAATCCGGGACAGGGGCGAATCAGCCCCAGCATTTT.

V and J are TRBV27 and TRBJ2-1; TRBD2 agrees at 14 bases. The length of the CDR3 is 15 residues. Trimming cost V 3 bases and J 6 bases; bases outside gene matches: 1. The germline V gene has CDR1 MNHEY and CDR2 SMNVEV (reference sequence). The CDR3, as DNA: TGTGCCAGCAGTTTGGGGACTAGCGGGAGCAATGAGCAGTTCTTC. Amino acids: CASSLGTSGSNEQFF.

This chain uses TRBV7-2 with TRBJ2-7; a weak D match, TRBD1 (6 bases). V lost 5 bases, J lost 3 bases, and 14 bases lay in between. This CDR3 is built from 14 residues. CDR1 and CDR2 from the germline V gene are SGHTA and FQGNSA. The CDR3 sequence is CASSPDRYYYEQYF. As DNA, the CDR3 is TGTGCCAGCAGCCCAGACAGGTACTACTACGAGCAGTACTTC.

The V and J genes are TRBV19 and TRBJ1-5; unclear D gene. V was shortened by 8 bases and J by 1 base, with 18 bases between the two germline ends. Germline V lookup: CDR1 LNHDA, CDR2 SQIVND (reference sequence). The CDR3 runs 16 residues. The chain's CDR3 is CASHYARDWSNQPQHF. The CDR3 DNA reads as TGTGCCAGTCACTATGCGAGGGATTGGAGCAATCAGCCCCAGCATTTT.

The chain carries TRBV19 and TRBJ2-7, with TRBD2 matching 11 bases. V gave up 5 bases and J gave up 6 bases; unmatched junction bases: 9. Germline V CDR1 and CDR2: LNHDA, SQIVND (reference sequence). The CDR3 is made up of 15 amino acids. CDR3 DNA: TGTGCCAGTAGTGCACTAGCGGGAGTACTCGGCGAGCAGTACTTC. This translates into CASSALAGVLGEQYF.